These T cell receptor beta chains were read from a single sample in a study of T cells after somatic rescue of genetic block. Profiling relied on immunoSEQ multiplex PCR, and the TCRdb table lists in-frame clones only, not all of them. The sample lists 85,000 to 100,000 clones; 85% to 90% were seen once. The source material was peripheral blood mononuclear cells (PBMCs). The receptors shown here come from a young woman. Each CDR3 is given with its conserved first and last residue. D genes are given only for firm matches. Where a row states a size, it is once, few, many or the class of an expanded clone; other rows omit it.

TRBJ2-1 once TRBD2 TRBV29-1 CSVVGLAGVHYNEQFF TGCAGCGTCGTCGGACTAGCGGGAGTTCACTACAATGAGCAGTTCTTC
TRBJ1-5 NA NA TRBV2 CASSIQGGGFDQPQHF TGTGCCAGCAGTATTCAGGGCGGAGGATTCGATCAGCCCCAGCATTTT
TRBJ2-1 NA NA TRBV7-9 CASSLGGDSPHVDEQFF TGTGCCAGCAGCCTCGGGGGAGACAGCCCGCATGTCGATGAGCAGTTCTTC
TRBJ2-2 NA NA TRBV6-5 CASSYSSAGELFF TGTGCCAGCAGTTACTCCAGCGCCGGGGAGCTGTTTTTT
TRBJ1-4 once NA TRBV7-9 CASSSHPNEKLFF TGTGCCAGCAGCTCGCATCCAAATGAAAAACTGTTTTTT
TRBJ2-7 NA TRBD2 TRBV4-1 CASSPAGDHEQYF TGCGCCAGCAGCCCGGCGGGGGACCACGAGCAGTACTTC
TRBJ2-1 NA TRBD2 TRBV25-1 CASSKGAGGRPNEQFF TGTGCCAGCTCGAAGGGGGCGGGAGGGAGGCCCAATGAGCAGTTCTTC
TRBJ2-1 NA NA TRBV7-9 CASSLDSSSYNEQFF TGTGCCAGCAGCTTAGACTCGAGCTCCTACAATGAGCAGTTCTTC
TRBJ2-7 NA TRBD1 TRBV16 CASSSRRTGSYEQYF TGTGCCAGCAGCTCGAGGCGGACAGGGTCCTACGAGCAGTACTTC
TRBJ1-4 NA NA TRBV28 CASSLPGTNEKLFF TGTGCCAGCAGTTTGCCGGGGACTAATGAAAAACTGTTTTTT
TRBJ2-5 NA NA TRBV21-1 CASSTRGTGQETQYF TGTGCCAGCAGCACCCGGGGGACAGGACAAGAGACCCAGTACTTC
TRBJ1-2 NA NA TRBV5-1 CASSSNAGMGYTF TGCGCCAGCAGCTCCAACGCGGGTATGGGCTACACCTTC
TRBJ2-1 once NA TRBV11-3 CASSSARGPMGFF TGTGCCAGCAGCTCGGCCCGGGGGCCCATGGGGTTCTTC
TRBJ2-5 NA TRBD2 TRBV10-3 CAIRQLAGDETQYF TGTGCCATCCGCCAACTAGCGGGAGATGAGACCCAGTACTTC
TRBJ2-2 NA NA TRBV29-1 CSALGSLGGELFF TGCAGCGCTCTGGGCAGCCTGGGGGGGGAGCTGTTTTTT
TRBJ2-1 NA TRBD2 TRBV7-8 CASSLVGLAGGEQFF TGTGCCAGCAGCTTAGTGGGACTAGCGGGTGGTGAGCAGTTCTTC
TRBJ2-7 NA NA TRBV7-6 CASSHPPETGSYEQYF TGTGCCAGCAGCCACCCGCCCGAGACCGGTTCCTACGAGCAGTACTTC
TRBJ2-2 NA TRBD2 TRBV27 CASSTATSGKAGELFF TGTGCCAGCAGTACTGCGACTAGCGGGAAAGCCGGGGAGCTGTTTTTT
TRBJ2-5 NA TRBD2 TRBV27 CASRLAGGRETQYF TGTGCCAGCAGACTAGCGGGAGGGCGGGAGACCCAGTACTTC
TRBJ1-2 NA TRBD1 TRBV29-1 CSVRDSGYGYTF TGCAGCGTTCGGGACAGCGGGTATGGCTACACCTTC
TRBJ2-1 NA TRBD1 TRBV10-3 CAISLDRDVDEQFF TGTGCCATCTCCCTGGACAGGGATGTCGATGAGCAGTTCTTC
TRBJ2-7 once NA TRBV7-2 CASSTRTDLEQYF TGTGCCAGCAGCACCCGGACAGATCTCGAGCAGTACTTC
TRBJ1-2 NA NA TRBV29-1 CSVEEGHGYTF TGCAGCGTTGAAGAGGGGCATGGCTACACCTTC
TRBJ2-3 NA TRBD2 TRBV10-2 CASSAFTSGRVHTQYF TGCGCCAGCAGTGCCTTTACTAGCGGGAGAGTCCATACGCAGTATTTT
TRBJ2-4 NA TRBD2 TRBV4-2 CASSQEAAGGPRAKNIQYF TGTGCCAGCAGCCAAGAAGCAGCGGGAGGGCCCCGGGCCAAAAACATTCAGTACTTC
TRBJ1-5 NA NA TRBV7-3 CASSLDRDQPQHF TGTGCCAGCAGCTTGGACAGAGATCAGCCCCAGCATTTT
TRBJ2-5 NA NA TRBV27 CASSLSVLFEETQYF TGTGCCAGCAGTTTATCGGTGCTCTTTGAAGAGACCCAGTACTTC
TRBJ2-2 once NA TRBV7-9 CASSLTGSITGELFF TGTGCCAGCAGCTTGACCGGGAGTATCACCGGGGAGCTGTTTTTT
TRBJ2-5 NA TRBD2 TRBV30 CAWGPLAGSETQYF TGTGCCTGGGGGCCACTAGCGGGATCAGAGACCCAGTACTTC
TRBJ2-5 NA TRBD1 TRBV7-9 CASSPTDRGRQETQYF TGTGCCAGCAGCCCGACGGACAGGGGGCGGCAAGAGACCCAGTACTTC
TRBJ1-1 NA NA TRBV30 CAWSRTVLPRAFF TGTGCCTGGAGTCGGACAGTACTGCCGCGAGCTTTCTTT
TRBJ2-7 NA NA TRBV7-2 CASSAPGPQTYEQYF TGTGCCAGCAGCGCTCCCGGGCCACAGACCTACGAGCAGTACTTC
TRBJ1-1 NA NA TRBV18 CASSPGRDTEAFF TGTGCCAGCTCACCAGGGAGGGACACTGAAGCTTTCTTT
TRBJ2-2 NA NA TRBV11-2 CASSLAADFRNTGELFF TGTGCCAGCAGCTTAGCCGCGGATTTTCGGAACACCGGGGAGCTGTTTTTT
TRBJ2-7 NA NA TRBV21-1 CASSPGTSGRIYEQYF TGTGCCAGCAGCCCCGGGACTAGCGGGAGGATCTACGAGCAGTACTTC
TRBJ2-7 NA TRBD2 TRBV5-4 CASSRTSGRPRGEQYF TGTGCCAGCAGCCGGACTAGCGGGAGGCCTCGTGGCGAGCAGTACTTC
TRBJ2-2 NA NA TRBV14 CASSQILGVGELFF TGTGCCAGCAGCCAGATTCTAGGGGTCGGGGAGCTGTTTTTT
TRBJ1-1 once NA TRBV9 CASSVVGLNTEAFF TGTGCCAGCAGCGTAGTTGGTCTGAACACTGAAGCTTTCTTT
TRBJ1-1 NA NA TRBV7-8 CASRPTVNTEAFF TGTGCCAGCCGCCCGACAGTGAACACTGAAGCTTTCTTT
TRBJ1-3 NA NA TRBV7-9 CASSENRVAGNTIYF TGTGCCAGCAGCGAAAACAGGGTTGCTGGAAACACCATATATTTT
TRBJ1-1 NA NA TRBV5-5 CASSFPGPNTEAFF TGTGCCAGCAGCTTCCCAGGTCCGAACACTGAAGCTTTCTTT